This entry describes one T cell receptor (beta chain). V lost 0 bases, J lost 1 base, and 9 bases lay in between. CDR3 size: 15 residues. Germline CDR1 is SGHAT and CDR2 is FQNNGV. These data are taken from a study of T cell changes during pregnancy in multiple sclerosis. Sequenced by immunoSEQ multiplex PCR; TCRdb stores in-frame clones only, minus some. The table records about 58,000 clones, 93% of them present only once. This sequence joins TRBV11-2 and TRBJ2-5; D gene unclear. The sample here was CD8+ T cells from peripheral blood mononuclear cells, taken in the second trimester of pregnancy. The receptor was derived from a female donor with multiple sclerosis, enrolled in a pregnancy study. The CDR3 bases are TGTGCCAGCAGCTTAGAGTTTGTCAGCCAAGAGACCCAGTACTTC. As protein: CASSLEFVSQETQYF.